This T cell receptor (beta chain) is drawn from a study of blood T cells in healthy people across ages. V was trimmed by 1 base and J by 7 bases, leaving 18 bases between them. There are 16 residues in the CDR3. CDR1 and CDR2 (germline): SGHRS, YFSETQ. PCR was performed a second time for roughly 6 to 12 cycles using a sample-barcoded 5' primer and a J-beta primer mix. MiXCR was run by TCRdb on the 5' RACE reads, yielding one entry per CDR3 protein. The table has more than 1 million distinct CDR3 sequences, 40% to 55% seen once; the top ten hold approximately 20%. Total RNA, at least 5 micrograms per sample, came from PBMCs.

The rearrangement joins TRBV5-1 to TRBJ2-1, with D perhaps TRBD1 (7 bases). Sequenced sample: blood. The TCR comes from a woman between 55 and 75 years old in good health. Written as DNA, the CDR3 is TGCGCCAGCAGCTTGAGGGAGGCGGCAGGGGGGAATGAGCAGTTCTTC. Protein: CASSLREAAGGNEQFF.